This T cell receptor beta chain originates from a study of T cells in Graves' hyperthyroidism and ophthalmopathy. TCR beta CDR3 region amplification was performed from RNA transcripts. The HTBI primer set drove a first-round RT-PCR of the TCR CDR3. TCRdb re-derived calls from the multiplex PCR reads in MiXCR, one entry per CDR3 protein. The sample contains 350,000 to 450,000 distinct CDR3 sequences, roughly an eighth of which appear only once. Diagnostic decisions used clinical symptoms, serum thyroxine and TRAb, thyroid ultrasound and orbital computed tomography. The receptor's source is a man aged 45 to 65 with Graves' ophthalmopathy. Sequenced: blood.

Here the CDR3 reads CASSPGRISGNTIYF. CDR3 sequence (DNA): TGTGCCAGCAGTCCGGGACGGATCTCTGGAAACACCATATATTTT. The gene calls are TRBV27 and TRBJ1-3; D perhaps matches TRBD1 (5 bases). V lost 5 bases and J lost 0, with 11 bases in between. Germline lookup yields CDR1 MNHEY and CDR2 SMNVEV (reference sequence). This CDR3 contains 15 residues.